One and the same sample provided the 10 T cell receptor beta chains below, sequenced in a study of CD8 T cells in ankylosing spondylitis. Study-level results: Apparently characteristic of ankylosing spondylitis blood was a TCR beta motif (about 8 highly homologous variants).

The antigens of these receptors remain unknown. Using its own MiXCR run on the 5' RACE reads, TCRdb lists one record per CDR3 protein. Among around 890,000 distinct CDR3 sequences listed, around 11% were seen once. Material: blood, either unsorted or a sorted T cell fraction (not recorded which). Source of these receptors: a male donor with ankylosing spondylitis.

The table lists this clonotype with a few counts. CDR3 coding DNA: TGTGCCAGCAGTTACACCAGGGTAGGCACTGAAGCTTTCTTT. It translates to CASSYTRVGTEAFF. This chain joins TRBV6-5 and TRBJ1-1; a possible D gene is TRBD1 (5 bases). The CDR3 extends over 14 amino acids. V lost 2 bases to trimming and J lost 4 bases, with 11 bases between them. Germline loops: CDR1 MNHEY, CDR2 SVGAGI.

This clonotype was detected only a few times. The gene calls are TRBV6-1 and TRBJ2-7, with 10 bases that match TRBD1. The CDR3 spans 14 residues. Germline assignment: CDR1 MNHNS and CDR2 SASEGT. V lost 7 bases and J lost 2; bases outside the gene matches: 5. The CDR3 nucleotides read TGTGCCAGCAAAAGGGACAGGGGTCCCTACGAGCAGTACTTC. This sequence encodes CASKRDRGPYEQYF.

The CDR3 sequence is CASRGPGYEQYF. The CDR3 DNA is TGTGCCAGCCGCGGCCCGGGGTACGAGCAGTACTTC. V is TRBV12-3 or TRBV12-4 and J is TRBJ2-7, with TRBD2 as a possible D gene (5 bases). V shed 8 bases and J shed 4 bases, with 12 bases lying between them. CDR3 length: 12 residues.

This chain links TRBV29-1 with TRBJ2-3, with 7 bases aligning to TRBD1. V gave up 6 bases and J gave up 0 bases; unmatched junction bases: 9. CDR1 is SQVTM, CDR2 ANQGSEA, per germline. The CDR3 length is 15 residues. The CDR3 here is CSVNRDRASTDTQYF. In nucleotides, the CDR3 is TGCAGCGTCAACCGCGACAGGGCTAGCACAGATACGCAGTATTTT.

This clonotype was seen a handful of times. The chain combines TRBV4-2 with TRBJ2-2; D remains ambiguous. Trimming stripped 1 base from V and 5 bases from J, with 5 bases between. The CDR3 covers 13 residues. Germline CDR1 is LGHNA and CDR2 is YNFKEQ. The CDR3 is CASSQVDTGELFF. In nucleotides, the CDR3 is TGTGCCAGCAGCCAAGTAGATACCGGGGAGCTGTTTTTT.

The rearrangement links TRBV27 to TRBJ1-6; D possibly corresponds to TRBD1 (5 bases). The CDR3 covers 13 residues. V lost 7 bases and J 11 bases, leaving 15 bases between the germline ends. The germline V gene has CDR1 MNHEY and CDR2 SMNVEV (reference sequence). CDR3: CASTRIGVTPLHF. CDR3 nucleotides: TGTGCCAGCACACGCATAGGGGTTACACCCCTCCACTTT.

This chain links TRBV7-2 with TRBJ1-2; 8 bases are a match to TRBD1. The CDR3 contains 13 residues. Germline V lookup: CDR1 SGHTA, CDR2 FQGNSA. V shed 4 bases, J shed 10 bases, and the junction held 8 bases outside the gene matches. The chain's CDR3 is CASSSRQGYDYTF. The DNA for the CDR3 is TGTGCCAGCAGCTCCCGACAGGGGTACGACTACACCTTC.

In this sample, this clonotype turned up a few times. J is TRBJ1-3 and V is TRBV7-9; D may be TRBD1 (5 bases). The CDR3 is 16 amino acids. Germline V CDR1 and CDR2: SEHNR, FQNEAQ (reference sequence). Between the trimmed V and J ends, which lost 5 bases and 6 bases, there was a span of 20 bases. The DNA of the CDR3 is TGTGCCAGCAGCCCCGGGGATTGGGGCGAAGAAAACACCATATATTTT. This encodes CASSPGDWGEENTIYF.

This rearrangement joins TRBV4-2 to TRBJ2-3; D remains unclear. Germline values: CDR1 LGHNA, CDR2 YNFKEQ. CDR3 length equals 17 residues. V was clipped by 4 bases and J by 1 base, with 18 bases between them. CDR3 bases: TGTGCCAGCAGCCCTTACCACCCTATCTCTCGCACAGATACGCAGTATTTT. This codes for CASSPYHPISRTDTQYF.

The chain combines TRBV19 with TRBJ2-1, with 9 bases that match TRBD2. Germline V gene data show CDR1 as LNHDA and CDR2 as SQIVND (reference sequence). The CDR3 contains 14 residues. The V and J ends lost 5 bases and 5 bases, in that order; junction bases with no gene match: 4. The CDR3 sequence: CASSLRTSDNEQFF. CDR3 in DNA: TGTGCCAGTAGTCTCCGGACTAGCGACAATGAGCAGTTCTTC.